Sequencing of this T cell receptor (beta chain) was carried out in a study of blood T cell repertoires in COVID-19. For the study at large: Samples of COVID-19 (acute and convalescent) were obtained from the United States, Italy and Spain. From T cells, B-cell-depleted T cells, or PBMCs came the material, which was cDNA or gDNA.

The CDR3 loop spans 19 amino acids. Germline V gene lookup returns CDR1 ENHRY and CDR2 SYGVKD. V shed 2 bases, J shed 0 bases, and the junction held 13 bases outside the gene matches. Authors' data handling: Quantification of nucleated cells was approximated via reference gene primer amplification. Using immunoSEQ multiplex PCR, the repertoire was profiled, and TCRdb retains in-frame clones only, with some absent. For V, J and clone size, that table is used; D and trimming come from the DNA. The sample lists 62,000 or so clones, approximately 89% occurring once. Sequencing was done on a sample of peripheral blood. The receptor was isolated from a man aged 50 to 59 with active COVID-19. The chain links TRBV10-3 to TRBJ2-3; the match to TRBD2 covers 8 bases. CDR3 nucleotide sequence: TGTGCCATCAGTGAGCCGGGGTCTCAAGCGGGGGCTAGCACAGATACGCAGTATTTT. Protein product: CAISEPGSQAGASTDTQYF.